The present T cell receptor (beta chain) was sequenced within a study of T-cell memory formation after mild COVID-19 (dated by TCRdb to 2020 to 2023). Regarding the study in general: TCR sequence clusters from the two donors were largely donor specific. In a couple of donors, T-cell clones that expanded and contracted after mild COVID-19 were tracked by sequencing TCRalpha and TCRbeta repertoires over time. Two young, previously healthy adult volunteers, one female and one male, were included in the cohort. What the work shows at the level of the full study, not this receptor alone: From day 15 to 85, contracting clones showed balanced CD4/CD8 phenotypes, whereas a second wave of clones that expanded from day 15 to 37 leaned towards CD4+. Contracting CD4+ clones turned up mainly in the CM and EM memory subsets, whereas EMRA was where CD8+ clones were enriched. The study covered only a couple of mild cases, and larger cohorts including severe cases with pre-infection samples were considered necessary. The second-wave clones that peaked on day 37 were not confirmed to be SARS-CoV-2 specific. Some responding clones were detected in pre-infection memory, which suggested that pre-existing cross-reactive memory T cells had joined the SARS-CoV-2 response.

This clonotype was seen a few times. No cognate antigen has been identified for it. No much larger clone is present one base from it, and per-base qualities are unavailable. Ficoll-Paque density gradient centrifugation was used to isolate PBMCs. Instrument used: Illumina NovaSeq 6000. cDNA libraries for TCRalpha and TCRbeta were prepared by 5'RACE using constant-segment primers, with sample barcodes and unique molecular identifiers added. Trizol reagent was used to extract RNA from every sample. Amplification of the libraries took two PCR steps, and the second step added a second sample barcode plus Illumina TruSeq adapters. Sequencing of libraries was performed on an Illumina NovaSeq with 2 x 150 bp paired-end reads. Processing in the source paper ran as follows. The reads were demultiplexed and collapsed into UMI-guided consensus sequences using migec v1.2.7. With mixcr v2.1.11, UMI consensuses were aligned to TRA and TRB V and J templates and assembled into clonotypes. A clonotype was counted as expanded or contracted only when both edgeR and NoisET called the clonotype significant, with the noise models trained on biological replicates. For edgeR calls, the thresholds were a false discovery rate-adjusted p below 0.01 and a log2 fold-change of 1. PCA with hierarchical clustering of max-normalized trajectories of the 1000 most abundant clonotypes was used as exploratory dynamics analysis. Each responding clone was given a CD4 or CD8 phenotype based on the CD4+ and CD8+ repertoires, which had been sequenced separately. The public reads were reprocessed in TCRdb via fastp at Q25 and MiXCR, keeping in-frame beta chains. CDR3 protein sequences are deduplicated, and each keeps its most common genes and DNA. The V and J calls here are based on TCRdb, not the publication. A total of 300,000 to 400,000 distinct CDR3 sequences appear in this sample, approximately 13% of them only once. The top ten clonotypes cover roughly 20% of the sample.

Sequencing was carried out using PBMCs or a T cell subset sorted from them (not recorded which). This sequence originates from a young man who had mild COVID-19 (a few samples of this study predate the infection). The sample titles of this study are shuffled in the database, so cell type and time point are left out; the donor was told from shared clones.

CDR3 loop: CSVEDFGGRDTQYF. At the DNA level, the sequence is TGCAGCGTTGAAGATTTTGGGGGCCGAGATACGCAGTATTTT. The chain is assembled from TRBV29-1 and TRBJ2-3; the D gene is possibly TRBD1, with 6 bases matching. The germline V gene encodes CDR1 SQVTM and CDR2 ANQGSEA. Counted from cysteine to phenylalanine, this CDR3 has 14 amino acids. The DNA shown is the 42-base CDR3, in frame from base 1. V gives up 0 bases and J gives up 5 bases, and the segment between their germline ends measures 12 bases.